The clone carrying this TCR beta chain has a handful of counts. Antigen: not known. The data stem from a study of blood T cells in healthy people across ages. Study outcomes and limitations: Older age coincided with a roughly linear decline in TCR beta diversity per million T cells. Diversity figures based on one million T cells were deemed too low.

It was with a sample-barcoded 5' primer and a J-beta primer mix that a second PCR of about 6 to 12 cycles was run. TCRdb re-derived calls from the 5' RACE reads in MiXCR, one entry per CDR3 protein. The sample lists hundreds of thousands of distinct CDR3 sequences; 40% to 45% were seen once. Trimming shortened V by 6 bases and J by 3 bases, and 18 bases separated the two germline ends. The CDR3 is made up of 15 amino acids. Looked up from germline, CDR1 is SGHTA and CDR2 is FQGNSA. The J gene is TRBJ2-7, the V gene TRBV7-2; a weak D match, TRBD2 (6 bases). The clonotype originates from a woman aged 60-75 years in good health. The sequenced sample was blood. The DNA of the CDR3 is TGTGCCAGCAGGGCCCTGACGGGAGACCGCTACGAGCAGTACTTC. Protein sequence: CASRALTGDRYEQYF.